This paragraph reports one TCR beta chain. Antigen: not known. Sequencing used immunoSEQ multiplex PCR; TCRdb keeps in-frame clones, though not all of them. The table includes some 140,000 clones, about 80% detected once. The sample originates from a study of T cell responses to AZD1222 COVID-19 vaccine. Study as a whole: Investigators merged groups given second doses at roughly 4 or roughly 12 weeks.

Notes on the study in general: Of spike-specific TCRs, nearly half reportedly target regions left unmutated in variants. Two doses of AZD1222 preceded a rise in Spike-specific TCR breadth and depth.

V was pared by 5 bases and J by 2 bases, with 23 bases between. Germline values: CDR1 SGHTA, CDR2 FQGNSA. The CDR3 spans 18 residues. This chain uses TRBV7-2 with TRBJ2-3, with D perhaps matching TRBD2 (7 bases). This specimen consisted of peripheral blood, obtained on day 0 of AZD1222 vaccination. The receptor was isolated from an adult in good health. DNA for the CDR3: TGTGCCAGCAGCACCCGCGGTCGGCGGGGGCGCTTCACAGATACGCAGTATTTT. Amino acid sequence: CASSTRGRRGRFTDTQYF.